This T cell receptor (beta chain) was sequenced in a study of shared clonotypes between healthy human individuals. Study results and caveats: Richness estimates generally favored naive over memory subsets.

Germline CDR1 is SGHRS and CDR2 is YFSETQ. This CDR3 contains 14 residues. V lost 0 bases and J lost 3, with 8 bases in between. Sequencing was performed with immunoSEQ multiplex PCR; in TCRdb, only in-frame clones are kept and a portion is missing. This sample has a few hundred thousand clones; over 50% occur once, and the top ten carry 8.5% to 14%. As concerns this clone: Its antigen is still unknown.

Sequenced: memory CD4+ T cells sorted from blood. Subset specified: CD45RA-negative fraction. The chain has TRBV5-1 and TRBJ2-3; a possible D gene is TRBD2 (6 bases). The sequence was obtained from a man aged 30-40 years in good health. The CDR3, as DNA: TGCGCCAGCAGCTTGGAGGAGGGGACAGATACGCAGTATTTT. This gives the protein CASSLEEGTDTQYF. Based on the CDR3 plus reference TRBV5-1 and TRBJ2-3, the full variable domain is KAGVTQTPRYLIKTRGQQVTLSCSPISGHRSVSWYQQTPGQGLQFLFEYFSETQRNKGNFPGRFSGRQFSNSRSEMNVSTLELGDSALYLCASSLEEGTDTQYFGPGTRLTVL.